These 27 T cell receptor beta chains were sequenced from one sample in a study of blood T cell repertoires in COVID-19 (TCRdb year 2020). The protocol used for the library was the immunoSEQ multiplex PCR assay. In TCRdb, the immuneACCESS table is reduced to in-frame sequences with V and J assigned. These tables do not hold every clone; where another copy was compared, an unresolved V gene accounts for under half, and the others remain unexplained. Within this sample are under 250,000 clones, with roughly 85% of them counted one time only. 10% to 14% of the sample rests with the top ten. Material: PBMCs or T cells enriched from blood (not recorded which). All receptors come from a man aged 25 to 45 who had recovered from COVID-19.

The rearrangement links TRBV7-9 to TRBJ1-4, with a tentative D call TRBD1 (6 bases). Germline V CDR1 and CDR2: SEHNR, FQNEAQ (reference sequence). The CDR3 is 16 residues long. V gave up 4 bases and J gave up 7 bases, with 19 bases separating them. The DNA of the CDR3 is TGTGCCAGCAGCTCGCGCAACAGGGCGGGGGGTGAAAAACTGTTTTTT. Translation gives CASSSRNRAGGEKLFF.

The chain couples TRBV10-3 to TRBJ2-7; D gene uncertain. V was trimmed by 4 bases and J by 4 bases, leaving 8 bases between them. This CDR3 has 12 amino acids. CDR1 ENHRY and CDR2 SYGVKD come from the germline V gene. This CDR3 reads CAISALQYEQYF. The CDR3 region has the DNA TGTGCCATCAGTGCGTTACAGTACGAGCAGTACTTC.

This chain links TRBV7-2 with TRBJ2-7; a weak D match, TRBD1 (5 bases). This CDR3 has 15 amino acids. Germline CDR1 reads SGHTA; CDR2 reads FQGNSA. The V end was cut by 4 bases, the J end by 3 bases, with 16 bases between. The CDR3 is CASSSAGIPFYEQYF. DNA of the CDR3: TGTGCCAGCAGCTCCGCAGGGATCCCATTCTACGAGCAGTACTTC.

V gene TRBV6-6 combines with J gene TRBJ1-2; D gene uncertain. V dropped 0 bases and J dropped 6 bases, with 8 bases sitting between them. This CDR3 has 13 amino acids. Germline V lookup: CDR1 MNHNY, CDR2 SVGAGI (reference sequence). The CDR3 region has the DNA TGTGCCAGCAGTTACTCAGCTGATCATGGCTACACCTTC. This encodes CASSYSADHGYTF.

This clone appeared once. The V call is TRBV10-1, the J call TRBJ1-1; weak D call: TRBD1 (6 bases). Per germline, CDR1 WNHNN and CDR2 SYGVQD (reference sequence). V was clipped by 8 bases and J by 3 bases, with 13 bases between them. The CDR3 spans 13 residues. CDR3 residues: CASGTGFDTEAFF. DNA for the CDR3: TGCGCCAGCGGTACAGGGTTCGACACTGAAGCTTTCTTT.

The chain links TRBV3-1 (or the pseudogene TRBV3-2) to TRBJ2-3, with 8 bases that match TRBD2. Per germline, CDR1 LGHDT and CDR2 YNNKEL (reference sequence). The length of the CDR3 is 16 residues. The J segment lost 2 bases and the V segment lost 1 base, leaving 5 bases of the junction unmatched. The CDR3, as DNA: TGTGCCAGCAGCCAAGGCTCGGGGGGGCCCACAGATACGCAGTATTTT. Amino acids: CASSQGSGGPTDTQYF.

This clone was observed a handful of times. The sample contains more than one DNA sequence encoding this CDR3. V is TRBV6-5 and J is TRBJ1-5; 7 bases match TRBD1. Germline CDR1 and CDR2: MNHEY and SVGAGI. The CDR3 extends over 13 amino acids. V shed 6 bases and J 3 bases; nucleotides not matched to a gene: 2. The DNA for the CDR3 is TGTGCCAGCAGAGGGGGCTCCAATCAGCCCCAGCATTTT. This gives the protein CASRGGSNQPQHF.

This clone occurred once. The CDR3 DNA sequence: TGTGCCAGCAGAAGTTGGGGACAGAGCACAGATACGCAGTATTTT. As protein: CASRSWGQSTDTQYF. The V gene is TRBV28, the J gene TRBJ2-3, with 7 bases fitting TRBD1. Trimming took 6 bases from V and 0 from J; bases not matched to a gene: 6. The CDR3 extends over 15 amino acids. Germline CDR1 is MDHEN and CDR2 is SYDVKM.

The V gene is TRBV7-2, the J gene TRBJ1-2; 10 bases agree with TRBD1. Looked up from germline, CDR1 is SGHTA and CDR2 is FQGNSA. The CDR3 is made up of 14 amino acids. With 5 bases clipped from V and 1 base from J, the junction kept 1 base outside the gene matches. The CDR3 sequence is CASSRTGGNYGYTF. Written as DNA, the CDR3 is TGTGCCAGCAGCAGGACAGGGGGTAACTATGGCTACACCTTC.

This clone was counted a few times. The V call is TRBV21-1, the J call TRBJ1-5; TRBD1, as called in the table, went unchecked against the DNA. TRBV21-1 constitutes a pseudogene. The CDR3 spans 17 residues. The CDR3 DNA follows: TGTGCCAGCTACTTAGACAGGGCCCCTTCTCTCAATCAGCCCCAGCATTTT. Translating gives CASYLDRAPSLNQPQHF.

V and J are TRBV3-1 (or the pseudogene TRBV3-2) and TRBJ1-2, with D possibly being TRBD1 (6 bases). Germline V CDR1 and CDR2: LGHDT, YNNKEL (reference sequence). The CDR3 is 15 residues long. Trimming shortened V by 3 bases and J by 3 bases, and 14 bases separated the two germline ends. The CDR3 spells CASSHRAGVDYGYTF. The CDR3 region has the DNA TGTGCCAGCAGCCATAGGGCAGGGGTGGACTATGGCTACACCTTC.

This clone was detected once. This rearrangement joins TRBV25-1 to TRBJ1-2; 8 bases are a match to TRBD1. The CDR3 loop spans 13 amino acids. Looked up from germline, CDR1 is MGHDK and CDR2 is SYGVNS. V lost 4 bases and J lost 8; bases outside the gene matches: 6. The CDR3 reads CASSAQGAGGYTF. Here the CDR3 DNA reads TGTGCCAGCAGTGCCCAGGGGGCGGGAGGCTACACCTTC.

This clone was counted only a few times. The chain's CDR3 is CASRATEETQYF. The DNA for the CDR3 is TGTGCCAGCAGAGCGACTGAAGAGACCCAGTACTTC. The rearrangement uses TRBV11-2 and TRBJ2-5; D call uncertain. The length of the CDR3 is 12 residues. CDR1 is SGHAT and CDR2 is FQNNGV in the germline V gene. V lost 6 bases and J 3 bases, leaving 8 bases between the germline ends.

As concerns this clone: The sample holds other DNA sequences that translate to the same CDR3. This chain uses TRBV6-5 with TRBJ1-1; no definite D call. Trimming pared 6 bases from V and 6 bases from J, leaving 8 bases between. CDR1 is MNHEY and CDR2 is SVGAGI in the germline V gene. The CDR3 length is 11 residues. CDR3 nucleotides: TGTGCCAGCAGCCACCGGTCTGAAGCTTTCTTT. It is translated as CASSHRSEAFF.

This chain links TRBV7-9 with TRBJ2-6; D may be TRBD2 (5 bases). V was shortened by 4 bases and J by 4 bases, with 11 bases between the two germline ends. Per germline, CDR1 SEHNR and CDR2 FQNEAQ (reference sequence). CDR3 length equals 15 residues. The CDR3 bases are TGTGCCAGCAGCTGGAGGTCGATAGGGGCCAACGTCCTGACTTTC. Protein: CASSWRSIGANVLTF.

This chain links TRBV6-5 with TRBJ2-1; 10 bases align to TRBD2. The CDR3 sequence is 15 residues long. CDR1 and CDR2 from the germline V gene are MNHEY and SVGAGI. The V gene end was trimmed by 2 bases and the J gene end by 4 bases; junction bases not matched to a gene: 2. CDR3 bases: TGTGCCAGCAGTTACGGGGGACTAGCGTACAATGAGCAGTTCTTC. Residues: CASSYGGLAYNEQFF.

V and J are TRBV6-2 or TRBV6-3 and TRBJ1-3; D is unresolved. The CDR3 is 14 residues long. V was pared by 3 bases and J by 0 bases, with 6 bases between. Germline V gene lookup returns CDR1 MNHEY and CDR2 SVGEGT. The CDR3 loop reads CASSYTVSGNTIYF. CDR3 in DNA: TGTGCCAGCAGTTATACTGTCTCTGGAAACACCATATATTTT.

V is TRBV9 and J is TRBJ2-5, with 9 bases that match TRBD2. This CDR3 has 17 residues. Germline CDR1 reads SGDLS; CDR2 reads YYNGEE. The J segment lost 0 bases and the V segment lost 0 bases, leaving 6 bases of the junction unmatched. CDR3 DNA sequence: TGTGCCAGCAGCGTAGTTCCCCTAGCGGGGCACCAAGAGACCCAGTACTTC. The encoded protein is CASSVVPLAGHQETQYF. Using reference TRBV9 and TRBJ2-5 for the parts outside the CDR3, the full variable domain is DSGVTQTPKHLITATGQRVTLRCSPRSGDLSVYWYQQSLDQGLQFLIQYYNGEERAKGNILERFSAQQFPDLHSELNLSSLELGDSALYFCASSVVPLAGHQETQYFGPGTRLLVL.

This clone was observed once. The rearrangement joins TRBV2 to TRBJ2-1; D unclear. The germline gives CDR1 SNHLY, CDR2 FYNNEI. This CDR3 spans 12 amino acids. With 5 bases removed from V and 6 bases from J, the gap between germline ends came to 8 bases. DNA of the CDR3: TGTGCCAGCAGTCCTATGGTCAATGAGCAGTTCTTC. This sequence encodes CASSPMVNEQFF.

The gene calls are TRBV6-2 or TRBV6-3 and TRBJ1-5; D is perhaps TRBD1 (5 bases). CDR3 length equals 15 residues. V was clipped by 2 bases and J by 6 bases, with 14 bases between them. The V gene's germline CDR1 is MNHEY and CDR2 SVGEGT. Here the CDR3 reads CASSYRGTPFQPQHF. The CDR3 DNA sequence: TGTGCCAGCAGTTACAGGGGCACACCTTTTCAGCCCCAGCATTTT.

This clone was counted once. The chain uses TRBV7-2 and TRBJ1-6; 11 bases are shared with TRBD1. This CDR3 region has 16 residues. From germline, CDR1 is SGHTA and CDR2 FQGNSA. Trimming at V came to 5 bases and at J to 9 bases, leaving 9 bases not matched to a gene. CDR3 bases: TGTGCCAGCAGCATAAACCCGGGGACAGGGGGTTCACCCCTCCACTTT. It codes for CASSINPGTGGSPLHF. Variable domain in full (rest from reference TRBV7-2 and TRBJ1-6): GAGVSQSPSNKVTEKGKDVELRCDPISGHTALYWYRQSLGQGLEFLIYFQGNSAPDKSGLPSDRFSAERTGGSVSTLTIQRTQQEDSAVYLCASSINPGTGGSPLHFGNGTRLTVT.

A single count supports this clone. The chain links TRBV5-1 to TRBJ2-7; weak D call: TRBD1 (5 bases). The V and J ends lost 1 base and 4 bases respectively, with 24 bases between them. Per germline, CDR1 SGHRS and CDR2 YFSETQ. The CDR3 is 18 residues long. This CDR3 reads CASSLTPAGSPLPYEQYF. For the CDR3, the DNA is TGCGCCAGCAGCTTGACCCCGGCAGGGTCTCCTCTGCCTTACGAGCAGTACTTC.

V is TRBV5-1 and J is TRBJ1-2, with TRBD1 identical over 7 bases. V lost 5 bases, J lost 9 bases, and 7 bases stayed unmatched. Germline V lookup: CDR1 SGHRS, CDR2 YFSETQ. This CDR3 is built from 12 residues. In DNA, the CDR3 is TGCGCCAGCAGATCGACAGGGACTCGCTACACCTTC. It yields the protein CASRSTGTRYTF. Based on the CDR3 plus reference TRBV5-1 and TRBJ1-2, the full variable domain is KAGVTQTPRYLIKTRGQQVTLSCSPISGHRSVSWYQQTPGQGLQFLFEYFSETQRNKGNFPGRFSGRQFSNSRSEMNVSTLELGDSALYLCASRSTGTRYTFGSGTRLTVV.

Here the CDR3 DNA reads TGTGCCAGCAGCTTGGGGGGTTCTACAGGGCCGAGCGGTCAGCCCCAGCATTTT. As protein: CASSLGGSTGPSGQPQHF. The chain has TRBV5-6 and TRBJ1-5; D might be TRBD1 (6 bases). The CDR3 has 18 amino acids. Germline V gene lookup returns CDR1 SGHDT and CDR2 YYEEEE. The V end was cut by 0 bases, the J end by 6 bases, with 22 bases between.

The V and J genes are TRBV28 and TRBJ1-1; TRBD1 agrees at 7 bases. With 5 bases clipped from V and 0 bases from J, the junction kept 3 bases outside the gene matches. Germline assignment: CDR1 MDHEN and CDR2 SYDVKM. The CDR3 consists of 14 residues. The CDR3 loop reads CASSAQGMNTEAFF. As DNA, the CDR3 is TGTGCCAGCAGTGCACAGGGGATGAACACTGAAGCTTTCTTT.

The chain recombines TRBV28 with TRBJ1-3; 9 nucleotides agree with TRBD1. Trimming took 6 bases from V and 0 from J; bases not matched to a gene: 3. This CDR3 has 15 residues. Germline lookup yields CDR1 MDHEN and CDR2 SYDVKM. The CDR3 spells CASRGQGVSGNTIYF. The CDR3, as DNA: TGTGCCAGCAGGGGACAGGGAGTCTCTGGAAACACCATATATTTT.

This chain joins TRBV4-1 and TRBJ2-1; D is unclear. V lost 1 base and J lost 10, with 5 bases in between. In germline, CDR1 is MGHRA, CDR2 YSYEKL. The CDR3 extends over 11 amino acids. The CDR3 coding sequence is TGCGCCAGCAGCCAAGTCGGGGAGCAGTTCTTC. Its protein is CASSQVGEQFF.